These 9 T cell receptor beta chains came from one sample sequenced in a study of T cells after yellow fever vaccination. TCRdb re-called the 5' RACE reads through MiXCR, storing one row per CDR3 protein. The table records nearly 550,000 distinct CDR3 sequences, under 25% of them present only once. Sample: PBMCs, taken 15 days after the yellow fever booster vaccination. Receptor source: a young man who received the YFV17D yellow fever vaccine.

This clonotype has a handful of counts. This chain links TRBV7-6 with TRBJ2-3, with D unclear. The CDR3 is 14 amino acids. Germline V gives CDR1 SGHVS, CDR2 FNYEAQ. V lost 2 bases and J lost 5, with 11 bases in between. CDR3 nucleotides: TGTGCCAGCAGCTTATCCCTTCGGGTAGATACGCAGTATTTT. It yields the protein CASSLSLRVDTQYF.

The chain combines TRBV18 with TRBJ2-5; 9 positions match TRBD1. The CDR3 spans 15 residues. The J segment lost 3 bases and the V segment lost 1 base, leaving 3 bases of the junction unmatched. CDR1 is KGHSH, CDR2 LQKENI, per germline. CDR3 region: CASSPLRTGEETQYF. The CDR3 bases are TGTGCCAGCTCACCACTTCGGACAGGGGAAGAGACCCAGTACTTC.

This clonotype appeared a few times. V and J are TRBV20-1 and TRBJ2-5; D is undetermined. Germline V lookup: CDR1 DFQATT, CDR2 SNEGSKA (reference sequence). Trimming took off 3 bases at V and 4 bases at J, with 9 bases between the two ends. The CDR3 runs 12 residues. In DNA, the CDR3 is TGCAGTGCTAGTTCCGGGCCAGAGACCCAGTACTTC. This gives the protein CSASSGPETQYF.

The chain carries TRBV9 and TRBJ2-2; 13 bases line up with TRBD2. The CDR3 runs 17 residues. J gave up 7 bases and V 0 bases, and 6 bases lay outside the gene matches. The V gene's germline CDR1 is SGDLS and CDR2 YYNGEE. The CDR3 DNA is TGTGCCAGCAGCGTAGGCCTGGGACTAGCGGGGATCGGGGAGCTGTTTTTT. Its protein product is CASSVGLGLAGIGELFF.

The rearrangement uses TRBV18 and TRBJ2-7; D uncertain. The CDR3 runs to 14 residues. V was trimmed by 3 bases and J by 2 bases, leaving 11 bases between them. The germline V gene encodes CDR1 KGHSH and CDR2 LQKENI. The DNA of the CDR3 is TGTGCCAGCTCACCTCCCGGCAGCCCCTACGAGCAGTACTTC. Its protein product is CASSPPGSPYEQYF.

CDR3 in amino acids: CASSQTGGQETQYF. Here the CDR3 DNA reads TGTGCCAGCAGTCAGACAGGGGGGCAAGAGACCCAGTACTTC. V usage is TRBV25-1 and J usage is TRBJ2-5; 9 nucleotides agree with TRBD1. The CDR3 is 14 amino acids. After removal of 5 bases from V and 2 bases from J, the junction contained 3 bases not matched to a gene. In germline, CDR1 is MGHDK, CDR2 SYGVNS.

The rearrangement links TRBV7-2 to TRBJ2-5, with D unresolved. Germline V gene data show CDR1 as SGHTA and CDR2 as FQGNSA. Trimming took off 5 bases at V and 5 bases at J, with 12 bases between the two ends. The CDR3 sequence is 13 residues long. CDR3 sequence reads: CASSPDPPETQYF. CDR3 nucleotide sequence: TGTGCCAGCAGCCCAGACCCTCCGGAGACCCAGTACTTC.

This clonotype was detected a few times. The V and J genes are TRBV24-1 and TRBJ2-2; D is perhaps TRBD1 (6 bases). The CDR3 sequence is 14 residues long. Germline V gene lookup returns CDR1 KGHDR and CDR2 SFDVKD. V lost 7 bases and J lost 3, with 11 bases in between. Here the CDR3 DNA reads TGTGCCACCAGGACAGGTTACGACACCGGGGAGCTGTTTTTT. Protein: CATRTGYDTGELFF.

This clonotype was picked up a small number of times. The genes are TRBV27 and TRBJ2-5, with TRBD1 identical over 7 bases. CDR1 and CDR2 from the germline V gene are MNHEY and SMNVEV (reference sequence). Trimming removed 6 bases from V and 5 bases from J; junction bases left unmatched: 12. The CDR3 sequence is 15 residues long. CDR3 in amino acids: CASSFNRGTGETQYF. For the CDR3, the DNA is TGTGCCAGCAGCTTCAACAGGGGCACAGGGGAGACCCAGTACTTC.